This T cell receptor beta chain came from a study of OX40 agonist ivuxolimab in advanced cancers. About the study: Dosing consisted of intravenous ivuxolimab at 0.01 to 10 mg/kg every 2 weeks. Of the participants, under 50% had some prior anti-PD-1, anti-PD-L1 or anti-CTLA-4 therapy, which was allowed.

Measured with immunoSEQ multiplex PCR; TCRdb has only the in-frame clones, and not every one. The data contain over 55,000 clones, around 87% of them singletons. CDR1 is SGHVS and CDR2 is FNYEAQ in the germline V gene. J was trimmed by 3 bases and V by 5 bases; bases with no gene match: 5. The CDR3 contains 14 residues. Whole-study findings and limits: The study did not work out the antigen specificity of the expanded peripheral T cells.

About this clone: Its target is unknown.

The rearrangement uses TRBV7-6 and TRBJ2-7, with 9 nucleotides matching TRBD1. This specimen was CD4+ or CD8+ T cells sorted from blood, taken in a trial of the OX40 agonist ivuxolimab. This receptor was identified in an adult with an advanced solid tumor such as melanoma, head and neck, liver or kidney cancer. Here the CDR3 DNA reads TGTGCCAGCAGCGCGTACAGGGGGCGCTACGAGCAGTACTTC. Protein sequence: CASSAYRGRYEQYF.